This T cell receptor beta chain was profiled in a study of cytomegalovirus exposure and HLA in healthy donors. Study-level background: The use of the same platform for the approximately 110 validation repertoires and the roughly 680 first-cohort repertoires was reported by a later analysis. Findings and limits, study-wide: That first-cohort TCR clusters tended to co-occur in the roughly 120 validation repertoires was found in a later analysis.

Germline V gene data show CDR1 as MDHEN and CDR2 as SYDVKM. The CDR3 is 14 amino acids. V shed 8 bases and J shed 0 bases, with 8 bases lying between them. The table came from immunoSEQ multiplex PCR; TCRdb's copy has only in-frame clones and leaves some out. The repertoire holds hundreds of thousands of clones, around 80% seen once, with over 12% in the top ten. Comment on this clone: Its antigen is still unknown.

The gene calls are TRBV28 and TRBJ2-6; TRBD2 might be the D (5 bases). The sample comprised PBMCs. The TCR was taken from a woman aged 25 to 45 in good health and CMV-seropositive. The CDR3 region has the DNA TGTGCCAGCTATGAGGGCTCTGGGGCCAACGTCCTGACTTTC. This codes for CASYEGSGANVLTF.